The 19 T cell receptor beta chains listed next were all sequenced from one sample in a study of glioma-infiltrating T cells after dendritic cell vaccination. Repertoires were generated with immunoSEQ multiplex PCR, while TCRdb's copy carries only in-frame clones and drops some. The sample lists about 24,000 clones, roughly 91% occurring once. Documented time point: after dendritic cell vaccination, including at tumor progression/relapse. Material: blood, obtained after dendritic cell vaccination. These receptors were collected from a human donor with glioblastoma.

This chain links TRBV7-9 with TRBJ1-1; TRBD1 might be the D (6 bases). Trimming cost V 1 base and J 6 bases, with 15 bases left between them. The CDR3 has 15 amino acids. The germline V gene encodes CDR1 SEHNR and CDR2 FQNEAQ (reference sequence). CDR3 DNA sequence: TGTGCCAGCAGCTTAGTTGACAGGATGCGGGCTGAAGCTTTCTTT. As protein: CASSLVDRMRAEAFF.

This chain connects TRBV5-1 to TRBJ1-2, with 10 nucleotides matching TRBD1. Germline V gene sequence: CDR1 SGHRS, CDR2 YFSETQ. V dropped 0 bases and J dropped 6; count of bases not matched to a gene: 2. The CDR3 totals 14 residues. CDR3 protein: CASSLEGQGNGYTF. As DNA, the CDR3 is TGCGCCAGCAGCTTGGAGGGACAGGGGAATGGCTACACCTTC.

The genes are TRBV11-2 and TRBJ1-2; D might be TRBD1 (5 bases). CDR3 length: 14 residues. V was shortened by 5 bases and J by 4 bases, with 14 bases between the two germline ends. CDR1 and CDR2 (germline): SGHAT, FQNNGV. CDR3 in DNA: TGTGCCAGCAGCATGGACAAGTGGAGCTATGGCTACACCTTC. Translating gives CASSMDKWSYGYTF.

This chain uses TRBV6-1 with TRBJ1-3; TRBD1 aligns across 7 bases. CDR1 and CDR2 (germline): MNHNS, SASEGT. This CDR3 contains 13 residues. V lost 7 bases, J lost 7 bases, and 7 bases stayed unmatched. This CDR3 reads CASTSGQWNTIYF. CDR3 DNA sequence: TGTGCCAGCACATCGGGACAGTGGAACACCATATATTTT.

This clone was observed a handful of times. The rearrangement links TRBV6-6 to TRBJ1-3, with TRBD1 matching over 9 bases. Germline V lookup: CDR1 MNHNY, CDR2 SVGAGI (reference sequence). V lost 6 bases to trimming and J lost 2 bases; unmatched junction nucleotides: 8. The CDR3 is 16 residues long. This CDR3 is CASRENRGRTGNTIYF. The CDR3 DNA follows: TGTGCCAGCAGGGAGAACAGGGGGCGGACTGGAAACACCATATATTTT.

The gene calls are TRBV5-8 and TRBJ2-7; D possibly corresponds to TRBD2 (6 bases). Germline CDR1 is SGHTS and CDR2 is YDEGEE. The germline V and J ends were trimmed by 0 bases and 2 bases, with 15 bases remaining between them. This CDR3 has 16 amino acids. CDR3 in DNA: TGTGCCAGCAGCTTGGTTCCCCCGGGGGACCCCTACGAGCAGTACTTC. This codes for CASSLVPPGDPYEQYF.

The CDR3 is CASSLGQGSTEAFF. The CDR3 nucleotides read TGTGCCAGCAGCTTAGGTCAGGGGAGCACTGAAGCTTTCTTT. J is TRBJ1-1 and V is TRBV7-9, with a tentative D call TRBD1 (6 bases). The CDR3 contains 14 residues. Germline CDR1 reads SEHNR; CDR2 reads FQNEAQ (reference sequence). Trimming pared 1 base from V and 4 bases from J, leaving 10 bases between.

This chain uses TRBV11-2 with TRBJ1-3; D not resolved. V was pared by 7 bases and J by 0 bases, with 19 bases between. CDR3 length: 17 residues. Per germline, CDR1 SGHAT and CDR2 FQNNGV. As DNA, the CDR3 is TGTGCCAGCACCTCCTTTTCCAGGTCAAGCTCTGGAAACACCATATATTTT. It specifies CASTSFSRSSSGNTIYF.

The CDR3 DNA reads as TGTGCCAGCTCACGGTCGGGACAGGCCTACGAGCAGTACTTC. It translates to CASSRSGQAYEQYF. This sequence joins TRBV18 and TRBJ2-7; 8 nucleotides line up with TRBD1. Germline V lookup: CDR1 KGHSH, CDR2 LQKENI. The V and J ends lost 4 bases and 2 bases, in that order; junction bases with no gene match: 4. CDR3 length: 14 residues.

This chain connects TRBV5-1 to TRBJ1-2, with 8 bases fitting TRBD1. From germline, CDR1 is SGHRS and CDR2 YFSETQ. Germline trimming cut 7 bases from V and 5 bases from J; bases unmatched to any gene: 4. This CDR3 is 12 amino acids long. The CDR3 sequence: CASAGTGYGYTF. CDR3 sequence (DNA): TGCGCCAGCGCCGGGACAGGATATGGCTACACCTTC.

This clone appeared a few times. The chain links TRBV12-5 to TRBJ2-3; the D gene is possibly TRBD2 (5 bases). The CDR3 runs 11 residues. The germline gives CDR1 LGHNT, CDR2 FRNRAP. The germline V and J ends were trimmed by 7 bases and 7 bases, with 9 bases remaining between them. The CDR3 region is CASDNGNTQYF. Here the CDR3 DNA reads TGTGCTAGTGACAACGGGAATACGCAGTATTTT.

The table lists this clone with a count of one. The V and J genes are TRBV19 and TRBJ1-2; no clear D gene. The germline V gene has CDR1 LNHDA and CDR2 SQIVND (reference sequence). The CDR3 sequence is 13 residues long. Trimming stripped 4 bases from V and 1 base from J, with 7 bases between. CDR3 sequence reads: CASSSKRNYGYTF. DNA of the CDR3: TGTGCCAGTAGTAGCAAGCGTAACTATGGCTACACCTTC.

This chain connects TRBV6-6 to TRBJ1-2; D is ambiguous. Trimming stripped 6 bases from V and 0 bases from J, with 5 bases between. The CDR3 runs 12 residues. Germline V gene sequence: CDR1 MNHNY, CDR2 SVGAGI (reference sequence). CDR3 sequence (DNA): TGTGCCAGCAGCATAGCTAACTATGGCTACACCTTC. This translates into CASSIANYGYTF.

V and J are TRBV19 and TRBJ2-7; 7 bases match TRBD2. The CDR3 is made up of 14 amino acids. The germline gives CDR1 LNHDA, CDR2 SQIVND (reference sequence). V lost 6 bases and J lost 5; bases outside the gene matches: 10. CDR3 sequence reads: CASSMGGVRHEQYF. In nucleotides, the CDR3 is TGTGCCAGTAGCATGGGAGGGGTTAGACACGAGCAGTACTTC.

V usage is TRBV18 and J usage is TRBJ1-1, with D hard to call. The germline V gene encodes CDR1 KGHSH and CDR2 LQKENI. V shed 4 bases and J shed 0 bases, with 9 bases lying between them. The CDR3 has 14 amino acids. The CDR3 protein is CASSLDKMNTEAFF. The CDR3 nucleotides read TGTGCCAGCTCACTTGACAAGATGAACACTGAAGCTTTCTTT.

This chain uses TRBV7-8 with TRBJ2-1; a weak D match, TRBD2 (5 bases). CDR3 length equals 14 residues. From germline, CDR1 is SGHVS and CDR2 FQNEAQ. V lost 5 bases, J lost 5 bases, and 13 bases lay in between. CDR3 in DNA: TGTGCCAGCAGCCCCCGACAACTAGACAATGAGCAGTTCTTC. Translating gives CASSPRQLDNEQFF.

The chain combines TRBV5-4 with TRBJ2-5; 13 bases align to TRBD2. This CDR3 spans 15 amino acids. The J segment lost 5 bases and the V segment lost 4 bases, leaving 5 bases of the junction unmatched. Germline CDR1 is SGHNT and CDR2 is YYREEE (reference sequence). As DNA, the CDR3 is TGTGCCAGCAGCCCGACTAGCGGGGGGAAGGAGACCCAGTACTTC. Its protein product is CASSPTSGGKETQYF.

The rearrangement joins TRBV6-5 to TRBJ1-5; D is perhaps TRBD1 (6 bases). The V end was cut by 5 bases, the J end by 4 bases, with 15 bases between. This CDR3 region has 15 residues. Germline assignment: CDR1 MNHEY and CDR2 SVGAGI. CDR3 loop: CASSANPDSNQPQHF. CDR3 coding DNA: TGTGCCAGCAGTGCCAACCCGGACAGTAATCAGCCCCAGCATTTT.

This rearrangement joins TRBV2 to TRBJ2-1; 8 bases align to TRBD2. The V segment lost 5 bases and the J segment 8 bases; nucleotides outside the gene matches: 8. The CDR3 contains 14 residues. CDR1 SNHLY and CDR2 FYNNEI come from the germline V gene. The CDR3 nucleotides read TGTGCCAGCAGTCTGGGCGGGGGGTTGGATGAGCAGTTCTTC. This encodes CASSLGGGLDEQFF.